The TCR beta chain described here comes from a study of T cell repertoires in cytomegalovirus infection. Overall study: Public TCR beta signatures marked donors with CMV infection and the matching HLA.

Ten or more counts support this clonotype. Its antigen is unidentified. Study conclusions and caveats: HLA-C-restricted CMV clonotypes gave the most frequent clonotype in two of eight donors. Identification of carriers of CMV plus the relevant HLA was achieved through cumulative public TCR beta family frequency.

In TCRdb, the reads were re-called with MiXCR into one record per CDR3 protein. The sample records some 220,000 distinct CDR3 sequences, 6.5% being singletons. Germline-derived CDR1 and CDR2 are MNHNY and SVGAGI (reference sequence). The CDR3 consists of 15 residues. J lost 6 bases, V lost 6 bases, and 9 bases had no gene match. This TCR was recovered from a human donor in good health (CMV status not recorded). Some clones in this sample may be carry-over from other donors' samples. The V call is TRBV6-6, the J call TRBJ2-1, with 9 bases aligning to TRBD1. What was sequenced was PBMCs. CDR3 sequence reads: CASSLTGGSGNEQFF. In DNA form, the CDR3 reads TGTGCCAGCAGCCTCACAGGGGGCAGTGGCAATGAGCAGTTCTTC.